The clone carrying this T cell receptor beta chain was observed a few times. This sample was included in a study of T cells in Graves' hyperthyroidism and ophthalmopathy. The CDR3 runs to 13 residues. V lost 8 bases, J lost 9 bases, and 11 bases stayed unmatched. TCR beta CDR3 regions were amplified from RNA transcripts. First-round RT-PCR targeting the TCR CDR3 was performed with the HTBI primer set. In TCRdb, the multiplex PCR reads were re-called with MiXCR into one record per CDR3 protein. This sample carries about 600,000 distinct CDR3 sequences, approximately 14% of them seen once, and the ten largest clones take around 13%.

Material: blood. This TCR derives from a woman aged 45-65 years with Graves' ophthalmopathy. The V and J genes are TRBV6-7 and TRBJ2-5; TRBD2 agrees at 8 bases. TRBV6-7 is sorted into the ORF group, with uncertain function. The CDR3 DNA sequence: TGTGCCAGCCGCCCCGGGACTAGATGGGCCCAGTACTTC. Amino acid sequence: CASRPGTRWAQYF.